These 16 T cell receptor beta chains originate from one sample sequenced in a study of cytomegalovirus exposure and HLA in healthy donors. The PCR contained 60 Vbeta and 13 Jbeta primers. Libraries were prepared by immunoSEQ multiplex PCR; TCRdb keeps only in-frame clonotypes and omits some of them. In the table there are fewer than 85,000 clones, more than 60% of which are singletons. What was sequenced was PBMCs. Source of these receptors: a male donor in good health and CMV-seropositive.

Concerning this clone itself: Compared with germline, one end of the junction differs, possibly owing to a read error. The same CDR3 is also encoded by other DNA sequences in this sample. The chain combines TRBV6-5 with TRBJ1-4; D remains unclear. CDR3 length equals 14 residues. Germline CDR1 MNHEY, CDR2 SVGAGI. The CDR3 DNA follows: TGCGCCAGCAGAGGCGGCGGGGTTTATGAAAAACTGTTTTTT. This sequence encodes CASRGGGVYEKLFF.

The rearrangement uses TRBV5-1 and TRBJ1-1; 12 positions agree with TRBD1. Trimming took 7 bases from V and 10 from J; bases not matched to a gene: 11. Looked up from germline, CDR1 is SGHRS and CDR2 is YFSETQ. CDR3 size: 14 residues. The CDR3 DNA sequence: TGCGCCAGCCGGGACAGGGGGCTTTACTCTGCAGCTTTCTTT. Amino acids: CASRDRGLYSAAFF.

This sequence joins TRBV5-1 and TRBJ2-5; 8 nucleotides agree with TRBD1. The CDR3 covers 16 residues. The V gene end was trimmed by 4 bases and the J gene end by 5 bases; junction bases not matched to a gene: 13. Germline CDR1 and CDR2: SGHRS and YFSETQ. The CDR3 loop reads CASSPRFGQGVETQYF. The CDR3 bases are TGCGCCAGCAGCCCTCGTTTTGGACAGGGTGTTGAGACCCAGTACTTC. The full variable domain, in which reference TRBV5-1 and TRBJ2-5 provide the parts outside the CDR3, is KAGVTQTPRYLIKTRGQQVTLSCSPISGHRSVSWYQQTPGQGLQFLFEYFSETQRNKGNFPGRFSGRQFSNSRSEMNVSTLELGDSALYLCASSPRFGQGVETQYFGPGTRLLVL.

This rearrangement joins TRBV30 to TRBJ2-5, with a tentative D call TRBD2 (6 bases). The germline V and J ends were trimmed by 0 bases and 1 base, with 18 bases remaining between them. The CDR3 sequence is 17 residues long. Germline-derived CDR1 and CDR2 are GTSNPN and SVGIG (reference sequence). The CDR3 DNA is TGTGCCTGGAGTGTACCAGGAGGGGTTGGGGCCCAAGAGACCCAGTACTTC. This gives the protein CAWSVPGGVGAQETQYF. The variable domain in full, with the rest retrieved from reference TRBV30 and TRBJ2-5, is SQTIHQWPATLVQPVGSPLSLECTVEGTSNPNLYWYRQAAGRGLQLLFYSVGIGQISSEVPQNLSASRPQDRQFILSSKKLLLSDSGFYLCAWSVPGGVGAQETQYFGPGTRLLVL.

The chain joins TRBV30 to TRBJ2-7; D is perhaps TRBD2 (6 bases). CDR3 length: 13 residues. CDR1 is GTSNPN and CDR2 is SVGIG in the germline V gene (reference sequence). V lost 2 bases to trimming and J lost 6 bases, with 14 bases between them. DNA of the CDR3: TGTGCCTGGAGTCCCCCCGGAGGGTTCGAGCAGTACTTC. This codes for CAWSPPGGFEQYF.

This clone was seen a handful of times. The chain carries TRBV9 and TRBJ1-1, with a tentative D call TRBD1 (5 bases). V dropped 2 bases and J dropped 0 bases, with 11 bases sitting between them. Germline CDR1 SGDLS, CDR2 YYNGEE. This CDR3 is built from 15 residues. CDR3 sequence: CASSVEGRVNTEAFF. The CDR3 DNA reads as TGTGCCAGCAGCGTGGAGGGACGGGTGAACACTGAAGCTTTCTTT.

The gene calls are TRBV4-3 and TRBJ2-5; 8 nucleotides align to TRBD2. The trim removed 0 bases at V and 5 bases at J, leaving 8 bases unmatched. The germline V gene encodes CDR1 LGHNA and CDR2 YSLEER. The CDR3 consists of 16 residues. This chain's CDR3 is CASSQDRGTSGETQYF. The CDR3 nucleotides read TGCGCCAGCAGCCAAGATCGCGGGACTAGTGGGGAGACCCAGTACTTC.

The CDR3: CAWSTLNYGYTF. DNA of the CDR3: TGTGCCTGGAGTACTCTCAACTATGGCTACACCTTC. The J gene is TRBJ1-2, the V gene TRBV30; unclear D gene. Germline V gene sequence: CDR1 GTSNPN, CDR2 SVGIG (reference sequence). The CDR3 runs 12 residues. V shed 2 bases and J shed 2 bases, with 6 bases lying between them.

In this sample, this clone turned up a few times. V is TRBV5-4 and J is TRBJ2-5; 8 bases agree with TRBD2. CDR3 length: 15 residues. With V trimmed by 4 bases and J by 5 bases, 10 bases remained unmatched. Germline loops: CDR1 SGHNT, CDR2 YYREEE (reference sequence). As DNA, the CDR3 is TGTGCCAGCAGCGATAGCGGGATCCCTGCCGAGACCCAGTACTTC. Translated: CASSDSGIPAETQYF.

Worth noting for this clone: Other DNA sequences in the same sample also yield this CDR3. This chain uses TRBV27 with TRBJ2-6; D gene uncertain. Deletions cut 5 bases from V and 0 bases from J, with 5 bases between. The CDR3 spans 14 residues. Germline CDR1 is MNHEY and CDR2 is SMNVEV (reference sequence). The CDR3 sequence is CASSPVSGANVLTF. The CDR3 nucleotides read TGTGCCAGCAGTCCCGTCTCTGGGGCCAACGTCCTGACTTTC.

The chain joins TRBV5-1 to TRBJ2-1; 7 nucleotides line up with TRBD2. Germline CDR1 and CDR2: SGHRS and YFSETQ. The CDR3 is made up of 15 amino acids. V shed 0 bases and J 4 bases; nucleotides not matched to a gene: 4. CDR3 in DNA: TGCGCCAGCAGCTTGGATCTAGCGGTTTACAATGAGCAGTTCTTC. This translates into CASSLDLAVYNEQFF.

The genes are TRBV14 and TRBJ1-2, with D unresolved. V was trimmed by 1 base and J by 5 bases, leaving 17 bases between them. This CDR3 has 16 residues. CDR1 is SGHDN and CDR2 is FVKESK in the germline V gene. This chain's CDR3 is CASSQGFTDKKYGYTF. The CDR3 bases are TGTGCCAGCAGCCAAGGGTTTACAGACAAAAAGTATGGCTACACCTTC.

The chain is built from TRBV10-1 and TRBJ2-7; 7 bases are shared with TRBD2. V was pared by 8 bases and J by 5 bases, with 12 bases of the junction left unmatched. Germline V gives CDR1 WNHNN, CDR2 SYGVQD (reference sequence). The CDR3 has 14 amino acids. DNA of the CDR3: TGCGCCAGCTCCCCTGGCGGGAGTTCCCACGAGCAGTACTTC. Protein: CASSPGGSSHEQYF.

The chain recombines TRBV5-8 with TRBJ1-6; maybe TRBD1 (6 bases). The CDR3 has 15 residues. In germline, CDR1 is SGHTS, CDR2 YDEGEE. Trimming took off 4 bases at V and 10 bases at J, with 18 bases between the two ends. The CDR3 reads CASSPLQGSGSPLHF. The CDR3 nucleotides read TGTGCCAGCAGCCCACTACAGGGTTCAGGGTCACCCCTCCACTTT.

The V gene is TRBV27, the J gene TRBJ2-1; TRBD2 aligns across 9 bases. V dropped 8 bases and J dropped 0; count of bases not matched to a gene: 11. The germline V gene encodes CDR1 MNHEY and CDR2 SMNVEV (reference sequence). The CDR3 runs 17 residues. CDR3 residues: CASVRAVAGVSYNEQFF. In DNA, the CDR3 is TGTGCCAGCGTCCGGGCAGTAGCGGGGGTCTCCTACAATGAGCAGTTCTTC.

The chain employs TRBV11-2 and TRBJ1-4; no reliable D call. V was shortened by 4 bases and J by 8 bases, with 14 bases between the two germline ends. The CDR3 has 14 residues. Per the germline V gene, CDR1 is SGHAT and CDR2 is FQNNGV. In DNA, the CDR3 is TGTGCCAGCAGCTCTTCGGCCCCGAGGGAAAAACTGTTTTTT. Amino acid sequence: CASSSSAPREKLFF.